This T cell receptor beta chain derives from a study of beta chain features in type 1 diabetes. Findings and caveats of the study: Within each of all four CD4+ subsets, Type 1 diabetes patients had TCRB CDR3s that were moderately but significantly shorter.

This clone was observed a handful of times. Its antigen is currently unknown. CD45RO/CCR7/CD25/CD127/CD95/CD27 sorting isolated CD4+ naive, central memory, regulatory and stem cell-like memory cells. Sorted populations were all over 95% pure. The sequenced template was cDNA made from the entire isolated RNA. Clones were sequenced by immunoSEQ multiplex PCR, and TCRdb holds only the in-frame ones, with some missing. The table records tens of thousands of clones, roughly three quarters of them present only once. The sequenced material came from Tregs from blood. The source is a woman between 35 and 50 years old in good health.

The CDR3 here is CSVFTTGTGDGYTF. The CDR3 region has the DNA TGCAGCGTTTTTACTACCGGGACAGGGGATGGCTACACCTTC. The rearrangement joins TRBV29-1 to TRBJ1-2, with 10 bases lining up with TRBD1. Per the germline V gene, CDR1 is SQVTM and CDR2 is ANQGSEA. Trimming cost V 5 bases and J 6 bases; bases outside gene matches: 9. The CDR3 covers 14 residues. The full variable domain, rest sourced from reference TRBV29-1 and TRBJ1-2, is SAVISQKPSRDICQRGTSLTIQCQVDSQVTMMFWYRQQPGQSLTLIATANQGSEATYESGFVIDKFPISRPNLTFSTLTVSNMSPEDSSIYLCSVFTTGTGDGYTFGSGTRLTVV.